This is a list of T cell receptor beta chains from one sample in a study of Graves' ophthalmopathy and Graves' hyperthyroidism. In TCRdb, the multiplex PCR reads were re-called with MiXCR into one record per CDR3 protein. The table records 300,000 to 400,000 distinct CDR3 sequences, about 17% of them present only once. Sequencing input: peripheral blood. These receptors came from an adult man with Graves' ophthalmopathy. CDR3s include the opening cysteine and the closing phenylalanine or tryptophan. D genes are given only for firm matches. Where a row states a size, it is once, few, many or the class of an expanded clone; other rows omit it.

>NA|TRBJ2-5|TRBV12-3/TRBV12-4|NA
TGTGCCAGCAGACTTTCATCCAGTGAAGAGACCCAGTACTTC
CASRLSSSEETQYF
>many|TRBJ1-5|TRBV20-1|NA
TGCAGTGCTAGACGCCGAGCGATCCATCAGCCCCAGCATTTT
CSARRRAIHQPQHF
>many|TRBJ2-7|TRBV20-1|NA
TGCAGTGCTAGAGATTTTCAGGGAACCTACGAGCAGTACTTC
CSARDFQGTYEQYF
>NA|TRBJ2-7|TRBV28|NA
TGTGCCAGCAGGGCCGGGACGGGGATGGGCGAGCAGTACTTC
CASRAGTGMGEQYF
>NA|TRBJ2-5|TRBV30|NA
TGTGCCTGGAGTGTAGGGCTGGGTGAGCAAGAGACCCAGTACTTC
CAWSVGLGEQETQYF
>many|TRBJ2-5|TRBV3-1|TRBD1
TGTGCCAGCAGCCAAGATTGGGGCAGGGGGCGAGAGACCCAGTACTTC
CASSQDWGRGRETQYF
>many|TRBJ1-1|TRBV7-9|TRBD1
TGTGCCAGCAGCCAACTAGGACAGGGGGACACTGAAGCTTTCTTT
CASSQLGQGDTEAFF
>many|TRBJ2-5|TRBV27|NA
TGTGCCAGCGGGTTACAGGGAGCCCAAGAGACCCAGTACTTC
CASGLQGAQETQYF
>many|TRBJ2-5|TRBV2|TRBD1
TGTGCCAGCAGCCCCCATGACAGGGGGCCCTTCGGGGAGACCCAGTACTTC
CASSPHDRGPFGETQYF
>many|TRBJ1-6|TRBV30|NA
TGTGCCTGGACCCGGGTCGAGGGTACCCTCCACTTT
CAWTRVEGTLHF
>many|TRBJ2-5|TRBV29-1|NA
TGCAGCGTGTCATCGGGACTCCAAGAGACCCAGTACTTC
CSVSSGLQETQYF
>many|TRBJ2-5|TRBV12-3/TRBV12-4|TRBD2
TGTGCCAGCACCTTGGGACTAGCGACGGGGGAGACCCAGTACTTC
CASTLGLATGETQYF
>many|TRBJ2-5|TRBV29-1|NA
TGCAGCGGGGGAGGGGGGCTTGAGACCCAGTACTTC
CSGGGGLETQYF
>many|TRBJ2-7|TRBV5-1|NA
TGCGCCAGCAGCTTGGGACAGGGAGGGTCCCGCGCCTACGAGCAGTACTTC
CASSLGQGGSRAYEQYF
>many|TRBJ2-4|TRBV28|NA
TGTGCCAGCAGTCCCATCCGGACGGAAGTTATAGCCAAAAACATTCAGTACTTC
CASSPIRTEVIAKNIQYF
>many|TRBJ2-6|TRBV6-2/TRBV6-3|NA
TGTGCCAGTGATTACTCTGGGGCCAACGTCCTGACTTTC
CASDYSGANVLTF
>NA|TRBJ2-7|TRBV30|TRBD1
TGTGCCTGGAGTGTTAGGACAGGGCGCAACGAGCAGTACTTC
CAWSVRTGRNEQYF
>many|TRBJ2-2|TRBV7-3|NA
TGTGCCAGCAGCCCTGATTGGGGGGAGCTGTTTTTT
CASSPDWGELFF
>many|TRBJ2-3|TRBV20-1|NA
TGCAGTGCTAGAGATCCACTTGCTTCCCAAGATACGCAGTATTTT
CSARDPLASQDTQYF
>NA|TRBJ2-5|TRBV5-4|TRBD1
TGTGCCAACAGCTTGGAACAGGGGATAGAGACCCAGTACTTC
CANSLEQGIETQYF
>few|TRBJ2-4|TRBV28|TRBD2
TGTGCCAGCAGTTCAACAGGGACCCAGGGACTAGCGGGAGACAGTTGGGGCAAAAACATTCAGTACTTC
CASSSTGTQGLAGDSWGKNIQYF
>many|TRBJ1-1|TRBV19|TRBD1
TGTGCCAGTAGTCCCCAGGGGGTAGGCACTGAAGCTTTCTTT
CASSPQGVGTEAFF
>many|TRBJ1-1|TRBV12-3/TRBV12-4|TRBD1
TGTGCCAGCAGTTCTAGACAGGGGGCTGGGGACACTGAAGCTTTCTTT
CASSSRQGAGDTEAFF
>NA|TRBJ2-5|TRBV6-1|NA
TGTGCCAGCAGTGACTATGGAGAGACCCAGTACTTC
CASSDYGETQYF
>many|TRBJ1-1|TRBV29-1|NA
TGCAGCGTTGATGGCCTGGACCTTGCGCATGAAGCTTTCTTT
CSVDGLDLAHEAFF
>many|TRBJ1-1|TRBV5-1|NA
TGCGCCAGCAGCTTGATGGGGTTCACTGAAGCTTTCTTT
CASSLMGFTEAFF
>many|TRBJ2-7|TRBV29-1|TRBD2
TGCAGCGTCGGGGGACTAGCGGAAATTAGCTCCTACGAGCAGTACTTC
CSVGGLAEISSYEQYF
>many|TRBJ2-7|TRBV3-1|NA
TGTGCCAGCAGCCAAGAAGACGAGCAGTACTTC
CASSQEDEQYF
>many|TRBJ1-1|TRBV12-3/TRBV12-4|TRBD1
TGTGCCAGCAGTAAAACCGGGACAGGGGGTGTGAACACTGAAGCTTTCTTT
CASSKTGTGGVNTEAFF
>NA|TRBJ1-2|TRBV12-3/TRBV12-4|TRBD1
TGTGCCAGCAGTCCCCAGGGACAGACTAACTATGGCTACACCTTC
CASSPQGQTNYGYTF
>NA|TRBJ2-7|TRBV20-1|NA
TGCAGTGCTAGAGTTATTGGGGACGAGCAGTACTTC
CSARVIGDEQYF
>many|TRBJ2-7|TRBV12-3/TRBV12-4|NA
TGTGCCGTCGCGAAAGGGGACACTCGCTACGAGCAGTACTTC
CAVAKGDTRYEQYF
>many|TRBJ1-1|TRBV20-1|NA
TGCAGTGCTAGGGGCGGACACTTGAACACTGAAGCTTTCTTT
CSARGGHLNTEAFF
>NA|TRBJ1-5|TRBV5-8|NA
TGTGCCAGCAGCCCTATCGGGGGGCGTCAGCCCCAGCATTTT
CASSPIGGRQPQHF
>many|TRBJ2-5|TRBV4-2|TRBD2
TGTGCCAGCAGCCCTTCCCGGACTAGCCAAGAGACCCAGTACTTC
CASSPSRTSQETQYF
>many|TRBJ1-2|TRBV20-1|TRBD1
TGCAGTGCAGGGGACAGGGGGTTCGGAGGATATGGCTACACCTTC
CSAGDRGFGGYGYTF
>many|TRBJ2-5|TRBV15|TRBD1
TGTGCCACCAGCACGGACAGGAACCAAGAGACCCAGTACTTC
CATSTDRNQETQYF
>NA|TRBJ1-1|TRBV6-1|NA
TGTGCCAGCAGCTCCCGCGGTTACAGCACTGAAGCTTTCTTT
CASSSRGYSTEAFF
>many|TRBJ2-2|TRBV11-1|NA
TGTGCCAGCAGCTCAGTTTTACAGGAGAACACCGGGGAGCTGTTTTTT
CASSSVLQENTGELFF
>many|TRBJ1-6|TRBV6-5|TRBD1
TGTGCCAGCAGTTACCCAGAGACAGGGGTCTCACCCCTCCACTTT
CASSYPETGVSPLHF
>many|TRBJ1-3|TRBV12-3/TRBV12-4|NA
TGTGCCAGCAGTACAGGGAGCGGAAACACCATATATTTT
CASSTGSGNTIYF
>many|TRBJ1-6|TRBV7-2|NA
TGTGCCAGCAGCGGAGGGGTACGGACGGGGAATTCACCCCTCCACTTT
CASSGGVRTGNSPLHF